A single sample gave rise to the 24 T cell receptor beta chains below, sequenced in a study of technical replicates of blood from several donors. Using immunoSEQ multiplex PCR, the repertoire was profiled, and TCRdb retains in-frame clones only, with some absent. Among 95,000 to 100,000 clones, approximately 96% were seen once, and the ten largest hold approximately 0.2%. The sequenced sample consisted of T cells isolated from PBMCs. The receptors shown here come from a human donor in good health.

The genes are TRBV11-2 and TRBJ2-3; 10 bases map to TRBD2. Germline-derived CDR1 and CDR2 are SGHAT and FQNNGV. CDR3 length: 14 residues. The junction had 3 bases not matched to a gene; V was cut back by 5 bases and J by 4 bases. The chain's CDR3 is CASSQTSGPDTQYF. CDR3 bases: TGTGCCAGCAGCCAGACTAGCGGGCCAGATACGCAGTATTTT.

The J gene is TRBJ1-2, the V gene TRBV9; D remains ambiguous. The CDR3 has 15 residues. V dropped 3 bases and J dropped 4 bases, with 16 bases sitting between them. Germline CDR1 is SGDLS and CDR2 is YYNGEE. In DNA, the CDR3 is TGTGCCAGCAGCGCGGACTACGACGGCGGCTATGGCTACACCTTC. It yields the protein CASSADYDGGYGYTF.

The CDR3 sequence is CASTPNGNTEAFF. The CDR3 DNA is TGTGCCAGCACCCCCAACGGGAACACTGAAGCTTTCTTT. The chain uses TRBV9 and TRBJ1-1, with D unclear. With 6 bases removed from V and 1 base from J, the gap between germline ends came to 10 bases. This CDR3 has 13 residues. The germline gives CDR1 SGDLS, CDR2 YYNGEE.

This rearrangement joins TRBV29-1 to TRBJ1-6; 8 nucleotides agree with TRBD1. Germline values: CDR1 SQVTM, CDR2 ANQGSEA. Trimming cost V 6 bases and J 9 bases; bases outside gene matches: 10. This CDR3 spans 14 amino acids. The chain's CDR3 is CSVRLGQEGSPLHF. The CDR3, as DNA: TGCAGCGTGAGGCTGGGACAGGAAGGTTCACCCCTCCACTTT.

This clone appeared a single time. The CDR3 sequence is CASSATSGRAGEQFF. The CDR3 DNA sequence: TGTGCCAGCAGCGCAACTAGCGGGAGAGCGGGTGAGCAGTTCTTC. The chain employs TRBV9 and TRBJ2-1; 11 nucleotides line up with TRBD2. Trimming at V came to 3 bases and at J to 9 bases, leaving 8 bases not matched to a gene. CDR1 and CDR2 (germline): SGDLS, YYNGEE. The CDR3 is made up of 15 amino acids. Filled out from reference TRBV9 and TRBJ2-1, the complete variable domain reads DSGVTQTPKHLITATGQRVTLRCSPRSGDLSVYWYQQSLDQGLQFLIQYYNGEERAKGNILERFSAQQFPDLHSELNLSSLELGDSALYFCASSATSGRAGEQFFGPGTRLTVL.

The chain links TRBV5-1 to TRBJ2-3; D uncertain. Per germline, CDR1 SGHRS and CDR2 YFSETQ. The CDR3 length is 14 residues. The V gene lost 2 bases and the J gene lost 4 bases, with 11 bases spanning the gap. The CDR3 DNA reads TGCGCCAGCAGCTTTGGGCCGCAACCAGATACGCAGTATTTT. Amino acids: CASSFGPQPDTQYF. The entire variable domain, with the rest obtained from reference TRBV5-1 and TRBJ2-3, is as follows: KAGVTQTPRYLIKTRGQQVTLSCSPISGHRSVSWYQQTPGQGLQFLFEYFSETQRNKGNFPGRFSGRQFSNSRSEMNVSTLELGDSALYLCASSFGPQPDTQYFGPGTRLTVL.

In DNA, the CDR3 is TGTGCCAGCAGCCCATCTAGCGGGAGCGAGCCAGATACGCAGTATTTT. Translating gives CASSPSSGSEPDTQYF. The V gene is TRBV4-2, the J gene TRBJ2-3, with TRBD2 matching 10 bases. V lost 4 bases to trimming and J lost 4 bases; unmatched junction nucleotides: 8. The germline V gene encodes CDR1 LGHNA and CDR2 YNFKEQ. The CDR3 totals 16 residues.

DNA of the CDR3: TGTGCCAGCAGCCCGGGACTCTCTAACACTGAAGCTTTCTTT. As protein: CASSPGLSNTEAFF. The chain combines TRBV5-5 with TRBJ1-1; the D gene is possibly TRBD1 (5 bases). V was trimmed by 4 bases and J by 2 bases, leaving 12 bases between them. This CDR3 is 14 amino acids long. Germline-derived CDR1 and CDR2 are SGHKS and YYEKEE (reference sequence).

CDR3 bases: TGTGCCAGCAGTGAGTATAGCGGGGACTCCTACGAGCAGTACTTC. The encoded protein is CASSEYSGDSYEQYF. V and J are TRBV6-4 and TRBJ2-7; TRBD2 aligns across 8 bases. The CDR3 has 15 amino acids. V lost 3 bases and J lost 0; bases outside the gene matches: 4. Germline V gene lookup returns CDR1 MRHNA and CDR2 SNTAGT.

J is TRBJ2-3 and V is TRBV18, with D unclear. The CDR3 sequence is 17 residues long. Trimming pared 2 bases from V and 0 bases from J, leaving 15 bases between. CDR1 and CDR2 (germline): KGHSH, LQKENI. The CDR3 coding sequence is TGTGCCAGCTCACCAACTTCCAGCGTACTTAGCACAGATACGCAGTATTTT. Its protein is CASSPTSSVLSTDTQYF.

The CDR3 sequence: CASSTEADTQYF. The CDR3 DNA is TGCGCCAGCAGCACTGAAGCAGATACGCAGTATTTT. V usage is TRBV5-1 and J usage is TRBJ2-3; D uncertain. Trimming removed 4 bases from V and 4 bases from J, with 7 bases in between. Germline CDR1 is SGHRS and CDR2 is YFSETQ. The CDR3 spans 12 residues. The full variable domain, its missing parts supplied by reference TRBV5-1 and TRBJ2-3, is KAGVTQTPRYLIKTRGQQVTLSCSPISGHRSVSWYQQTPGQGLQFLFEYFSETQRNKGNFPGRFSGRQFSNSRSEMNVSTLELGDSALYLCASSTEADTQYFGPGTRLTVL.

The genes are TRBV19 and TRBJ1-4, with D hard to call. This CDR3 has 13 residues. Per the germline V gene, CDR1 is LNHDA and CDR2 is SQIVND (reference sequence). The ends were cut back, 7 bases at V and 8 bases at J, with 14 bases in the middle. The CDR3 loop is CASTLNLGEKLFF. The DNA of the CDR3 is TGTGCCAGTACCCTAAACCTCGGGGAAAAACTGTTTTTT.

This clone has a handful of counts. The CDR3 protein is CASSRDRHNEQFF. The CDR3 coding sequence is TGCGCCAGCAGCAGGGACAGACACAATGAGCAGTTCTTC. This chain joins TRBV5-1 and TRBJ2-1; 7 bases line up with TRBD1. CDR3 size: 13 residues. Germline V gene lookup returns CDR1 SGHRS and CDR2 YFSETQ. Trimming cost V 4 bases and J 5 bases; bases outside gene matches: 3.

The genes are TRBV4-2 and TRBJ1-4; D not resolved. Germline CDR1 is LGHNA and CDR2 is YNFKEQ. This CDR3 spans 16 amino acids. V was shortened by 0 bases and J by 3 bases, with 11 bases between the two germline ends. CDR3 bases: TGTGCCAGCAGCCAAGATCAAAGACATTCTAATGAAAAACTGTTTTTT. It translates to CASSQDQRHSNEKLFF.

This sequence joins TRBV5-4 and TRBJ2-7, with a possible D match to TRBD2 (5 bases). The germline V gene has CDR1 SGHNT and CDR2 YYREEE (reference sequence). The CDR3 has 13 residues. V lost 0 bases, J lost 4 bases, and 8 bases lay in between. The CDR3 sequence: CASSLERTYEQYF. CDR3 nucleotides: TGTGCCAGCAGCTTGGAACGGACTTACGAGCAGTACTTC. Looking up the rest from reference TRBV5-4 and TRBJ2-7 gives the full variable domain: ETGVTQSPTHLIKTRGQQVTLRCSSQSGHNTVSWYQQALGQGPQFIFQYYREEENGRGNFPPRFSGLQFPNYSSELNVNALELDDSALYLCASSLERTYEQYFGPGTRLTVT.

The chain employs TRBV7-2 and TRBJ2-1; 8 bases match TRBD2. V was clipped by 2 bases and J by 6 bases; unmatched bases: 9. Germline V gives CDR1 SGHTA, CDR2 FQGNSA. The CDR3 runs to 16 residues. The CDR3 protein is CASSLWGGRSSNEQFF. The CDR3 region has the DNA TGTGCCAGCAGCTTATGGGGCGGGAGGTCATCCAATGAGCAGTTCTTC.

The CDR3 DNA follows: TGCGCCAGCAGCTTCTATAGCGGGAGGGATGAGCAGTTCTTC. Protein sequence: CASSFYSGRDEQFF. The chain couples TRBV5-1 to TRBJ2-1; 11 bases are shared with TRBD2. The CDR3 is made up of 14 amino acids. With 2 bases clipped from V and 8 bases from J, the junction kept 3 bases outside the gene matches. Germline V CDR1 and CDR2: SGHRS, YFSETQ.

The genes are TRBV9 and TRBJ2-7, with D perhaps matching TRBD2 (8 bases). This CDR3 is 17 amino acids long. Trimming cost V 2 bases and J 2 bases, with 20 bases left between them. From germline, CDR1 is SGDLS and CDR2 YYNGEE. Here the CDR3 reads CASSVGTAGRGTYEQYF. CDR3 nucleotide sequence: TGTGCCAGCAGCGTGGGGACAGCCGGGAGGGGCACCTACGAGCAGTACTTC.

DNA of the CDR3: TGCAGCGTTGTCTTACAGGGGGCGCAGGGCCACGAGCAGTACTTC. The encoded protein is CSVVLQGAQGHEQYF. This chain uses TRBV29-1 with TRBJ2-7; the match to TRBD1 covers 9 bases. Per germline, CDR1 SQVTM and CDR2 ANQGSEA. The V gene end was trimmed by 4 bases and the J gene end by 5 bases; junction bases not matched to a gene: 12. The CDR3 spans 15 residues.

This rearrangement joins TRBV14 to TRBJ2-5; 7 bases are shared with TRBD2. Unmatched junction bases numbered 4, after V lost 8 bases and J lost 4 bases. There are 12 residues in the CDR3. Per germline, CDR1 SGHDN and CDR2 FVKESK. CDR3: CASRGGGETQYF. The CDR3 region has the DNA TGTGCCAGCCGGGGCGGGGGAGAGACCCAGTACTTC.

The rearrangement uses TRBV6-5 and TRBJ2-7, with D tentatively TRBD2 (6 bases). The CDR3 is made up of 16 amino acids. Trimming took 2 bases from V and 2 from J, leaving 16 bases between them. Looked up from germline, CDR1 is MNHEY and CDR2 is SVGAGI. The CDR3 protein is CASSYTLAVGTYEQYF. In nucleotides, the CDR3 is TGTGCCAGCAGTTACACTTTAGCGGTAGGAACCTACGAGCAGTACTTC.

The CDR3: CAWSVGRGSGNTIYF. CDR3 sequence (DNA): TGTGCCTGGAGTGTGGGCAGGGGGTCTGGAAACACCATATATTTT. The chain links TRBV30 to TRBJ1-3, with 7 bases fitting TRBD1. Germline V gene lookup returns CDR1 GTSNPN and CDR2 SVGIG (reference sequence). CDR3 length: 15 residues. The V gene end was trimmed by 0 bases and the J gene end by 1 base; junction bases not matched to a gene: 3.

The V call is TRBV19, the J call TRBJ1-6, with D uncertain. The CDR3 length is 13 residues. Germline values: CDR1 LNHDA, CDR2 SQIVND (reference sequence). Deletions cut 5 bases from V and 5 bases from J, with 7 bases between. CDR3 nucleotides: TGTGCCAGTAGTCCAACAGATAATTCACCCCTCCACTTT. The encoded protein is CASSPTDNSPLHF.

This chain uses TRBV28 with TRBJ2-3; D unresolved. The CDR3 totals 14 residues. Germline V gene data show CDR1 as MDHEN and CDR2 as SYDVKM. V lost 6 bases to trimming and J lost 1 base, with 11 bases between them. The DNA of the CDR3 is TGTGCCAGCAGCCGAGGTTACGGCACAGATACGCAGTATTTT. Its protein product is CASSRGYGTDTQYF.